This TCR beta chain was found in a study of cytomegalovirus exposure and HLA in healthy donors (dated 2017 in TCRdb). Concerning the study at large: An earlier analysis of around 600 of the donors reported 276 Gb of sequence data and roughly 100 million unique TCR beta sequences from some 180 million T cells. An early release covering about 600 HLA-typed donors comprised roughly 300 gigabases of sequencing data and 85 million to 100 million unique TCR sequences. Among the roughly 370 genotyped donors, around 79% belonged to the genetic ancestry cluster associated with self-reported Caucasian donors. The study was designed to test whether signatures of past pathogen exposure could be identified by cataloging public T cell receptors. The study profiled the T cell repertoires of around 700 subjects by immunosequencing and related them to cytomegalovirus serostatus. In addition to the first cohort of about 650 subjects, a separate validation cohort of about 120 different subjects was used. To predict cytomegalovirus infection status, the study combined high-throughput TCR immunosequencing, statistical association of individual TCRs with disease status, and machine learning. To study patterns of TCR occurrence, a later analysis re-analyzed previously published TCR beta repertoires from 600 to 750 donors and added high-resolution HLA genotyping. Rather than drawing on any new phenotypic data, the later analysis identified candidate immune exposures from TCR beta sequences and the way those sequences occurred across donors. An earlier analysis of roughly 600 of the donors used high-throughput TCR beta sequencing to judge whether each TCR beta V gene segment behaved as functional or pseudogenic. Alongside the repertoire data, information on donor age, sex, ethnicity and CMV serostatus was compiled. A later genetic analysis took genome-wide SNP genotypes for about 55% of the roughly 670 donors and used that subset as a discovery cohort. All discovery cohort repertoires had been generated on a single sequencing platform. HLA typing covered class I and class II loci at four-digit resolution. Typing coverage differed by locus: A, B, C, DRB1 and DQB1 were typed in roughly 620-640 donors, DQA1 in about 510, DPA1 in some 570, and DPB1 in about 450. A handful of DR-DQ haplotypes were handled as single units for association and clustering because linkage in the cohort was strong. Among approximately 370 genotyped donors of the cohort, an average of about 220,000 unique TCR beta nucleotide sequences was sequenced per donor, of which about 19% were non-productive.

Libraries were made using the immunoSEQ multiplex PCR assay. For the multiplex PCR, a mixture combining 60 forward primers for TCR Vbeta segments and 13 reverse primers for TCR Jbeta segments was used. Amplification of the CDR3 region of rearranged TCR beta genes was performed with a multiplex PCR assay on genomic DNA. Amplified TCR beta libraries were sequenced as 87-base-pair reads on the Illumina HiSeq System. On the authors' methods: Across the 640 or so repertoires, a later analysis counted some 80 million unique TCR beta chains, around 11 million of which were shared by at least two donors. Raw reads were error-corrected and collapsed into unique sequences by a nearest-neighbor algorithm in which closely related sequences were merged to remove PCR and sequencing errors. CDR3 sequences were aligned to IMGT reference sequences to assign V, D and J gene segments. Each retained sequence needed at least a six-nucleotide match to both a V gene segment and a J gene segment. Rearrangements were called productive when the CDR3 lacked stop codons and stayed in frame with V and J; all others were non-productive. CDR3 was defined according to IMGT convention as the region running from the second conserved V-encoded cysteine to the conserved J-encoded phenylalanine. The earlier analysis of 587 of the donors excluded sequences that lacked an unambiguous match to a single V gene segment. An earlier analysis of a few hundred of the donors called V segments functional above 56.7% productive rearrangements and segregating when the between-donor standard deviation exceeded 5%. A statistical classification framework was built for diagnosing cytomegalovirus status from the catalog of TCR beta chain sequences. A later analysis assigned V and J genes by comparing TCR nucleotide sequences with IMGT/GENE-DB human TR gene sequences. A later analysis assigned CDR3 sequences and most-parsimonious VDJ recombination scenarios with the TCRdist pipeline. In a later analysis, every TCR beta chain was defined by the combination of its CDR3 amino acid sequence and its V-gene family, and reads without a unique V-gene family were dropped. As a way to deal with suspected cross-contamination and a sequencing artifact, a later analysis dropped more than 500 nucleotide sequences that were highly shared and had low generation probability. A later analysis calculated a clonal expansion index for each public chain from normalized within-repertoire ranks of inferred template counts. In a later analysis, generation probabilities were computed with a VDJ recombination model fitted to out-of-frame rearrangements, and the resulting probabilities were checked against IGoR. A later analysis scored TCR-TCR, TCR-HLA and TCR-CMV co-occurrence with hypergeometric tests, applying a repertoire-size bias correction to TCR pairs. To estimate false discovery rates, a later analysis permuted the HLA or CMV assignments 20 times. In a later analysis, co-occurring TCRs were grouped with DBSCAN, and TCRdist sequence similarity was added when clustering was performed within HLA-allele-positive subsets. Repertoires with fewer than 30,000 or more than 120,000 public chains, plus five repertoires with anomalous nucleotide sharing, were excluded from co-occurrence clustering. Drawn from immuneACCESS, this table holds only the in-frame rearrangements with V and J called that TCRdb kept. Clones are partly lost; checked studies trace under half to an unresolved V gene and leave the rest unexplained. For V, J and clone size, that table is used; D and trimming come from the DNA. The sample table lists about 120,000 clones, approximately 80% of them with a count of one. Of the sample, around 10% falls within the top ten clones.

Summary of the overall study and its limitations: An association between a missense DCLRE1C variant and V-gene and J-gene trimming of TCR beta chains was found in a later genetic analysis and replicated in an independent cohort. Immune exposure information for the cohort was limited to CMV serostatus. Correlated functional status among segregating V segments might be attributable to linkage disequilibrium, but an unknown experimental factor could not be ruled out. In a later genetic analysis, fewer N-insertions in productive TCRs were reported among donors in an Asian-associated ancestry cluster than the roughly 640-donor mean. While some public TCRs were present in many individuals, most TCR sequences turned up only very rarely across donors. HLA typing was unavailable for some donors at each locus, so association tests used only the typed subset. When HLA alleles, especially DR and DQ, strongly co-occurred, attributing TCR associations to individual alleles was difficult. In a later analysis, HLA-associated TCR beta chains were found to be more clonally expanded and to have lower generation probabilities than equally common non-associated chains. Because the 87-base-pair reads could not distinguish some IMGT-functional V segments, including TRBV6-2 and TRBV6-3, those segments were excluded. In the study, about 150 TCR beta chains were listed as associated with cytomegalovirus. A further reported finding was that TCR beta sequences accurately predicted the HLA-A and HLA-B alleles for most subjects in the first cohort. The earlier analysis of about 600 of the donors excluded 15 to 20 rarely observed V segments, including chromosome 9 orphons, because counts were too low. Presence/absence analyses assumed roughly uniform sequencing depth across donors, an assumption that may not hold. Three of the identified cytomegalovirus-associated TCR beta chains were confirmed in vitro to be specific for cytomegalovirus antigens. The authors suggested that the approach could potentially be extended to other disease states and immunological phenotypes. Cytomegalovirus status was reported to be diagnosed by the classifier with high specificity and sensitivity in both the original and validation cohorts. A later analysis found that most CMV-associated TCR beta chains appeared HLA-restricted, with HLA associations seemingly driven largely by CMV exposure. Only TCR beta chains were sequenced in this cohort, and the absence of alpha or paired-chain data limited detectable features. The sequencing pipeline was judged likely to have produced a cluster of highly shared sequence variants as a technical artifact. In a later analysis, around 15,000 TCR beta sequences were associated with specific HLA alleles at a false discovery rate of 0.05. In an earlier analysis of some 640 of the donors, most TCR beta V segments were observed in productive rearrangements about 87% or about 30% of the time, broadly matching IMGT annotations. In a later analysis, TCR association rates were found to vary across HLA loci, with the most associated TCRs seen for DRB1 alleles and the fewest for HLA-C alleles. A later analysis reported that several top co-occurrence clusters appeared linked to parvovirus B19, influenza, CMV and Epstein-Barr virus.

The cohort comprised some 680 healthy bone marrow donors. At the time of sampling, every cohort member was nominally healthy, though immune exposures that went unrecorded were likely present. The donor tested CMV seropositive and was one of the 289 seropositive cohort members. A peripheral blood sample was provided by each donor, and peripheral blood mononuclear cells were used for TCR beta sequencing. Genomic DNA extraction from the blood cell samples was performed with the Qiagen DNeasy Blood Extraction Kit. Taken from cysteine to phenylalanine, the CDR3 has 16 residues. Left in the record is the CDR3 DNA by itself, 48 bases read in frame from the first base. Germline trimming: 4 bases from V, 5 bases from J; junction bases outside gene matches: 4. CDR1 MGHRA and CDR2 YSYEKL are derived from the germline V gene. On this clone: There is no known antigen for this receptor. Within one base of it there is no much larger clone, and no base qualities were kept.

The origin of this receptor is a woman in her thirties or forties in good health and CMV-seropositive. Sample: PBMCs. The chain uses TRBV4-1 and TRBJ2-1, with TRBD2 identical over 14 junction bases. The CDR3 here reads CASSRSGLAGDNEQFF. The DNA sequence is given as TGCGCCAGCAGCCGCTCGGGACTAGCGGGGGACAATGAGCAGTTCTTC.